Sequencing of this T cell receptor (beta chain) was carried out in a study of monozygotic twins with inflammatory bowel disease. TCRdb re-analyzed the 5' RACE reads; it lists each CDR3 protein once, without DNA. This listing includes fewer than 110,000 distinct CDR3 sequences. Germline V lookup: CDR1 SGHDT, CDR2 YYEEEE. This CDR3 contains 15 residues. The chain couples TRBV5-6 to TRBJ1-2. The sequence came from a human donor with ulcerative colitis or Crohn's disease, or a healthy co-twin of an affected twin (not recorded which). The sequenced sample consisted of blood. The CDR3 spells CASSSLAGQTYGYTF.